A selection of T cell receptor beta chains follows, all from one sample in a study of blood T cell repertoires in COVID-19. This table comes from immunoSEQ multiplex PCR, and its TCRdb copy is limited to in-frame clones, with some not included. The sample lists 350,000 or so clones, more than 90% occurring once. The sample was PBMCs or T cells enriched from blood (not recorded which). The receptors stem from a woman in her twenties or thirties who had recovered from COVID-19. The CDR3 runs from the conserved cysteine through the conserved F or W. The order of the fields is D gene, J gene, V gene, clone size, CDR3 DNA, CDR3 protein. D genes are given only for firm matches. Rows may omit the clone size; those that give it use once, few, many or a size class.

. TRBJ2-4 TRBV28 . TGTGCCAGCAGTCCGTCCGACTCATACAAAAACATTCAGTACTTC CASSPSDSYKNIQYF
. TRBJ1-5 TRBV19 . TGTGCCAGCAATTCGGGGCAGCCCCAGCATTTT CASNSGQPQHF
. TRBJ1-4 TRBV28 . TGTGCCAGCAGTCCCGGAGAGTACACAATGAAAGGACTGTTTTTT CASSPGEYTMKGLFF
TRBD1 TRBJ1-5 TRBV11-2 . TGTGCCAGCAGCCGACAGGGGGCAGGGAGCAATCAGCCCCAGCATTTT CASSRQGAGSNQPQHF
. TRBJ1-2 TRBV20-1 once TGCAGTGCTAGAGGGGGCGGCTACACCTTC CSARGGGYTF
TRBD2 TRBJ2-1 TRBV18 . TGTGCCAGCTCACAGGGACTAGCGGGAGGGGAAAATGAGCAGTTCTTC CASSQGLAGGENEQFF
. TRBJ2-1 TRBV11-2 . TGTGCCAGCAGCTTAGATGAGAACAGGGACCCCTACAATGAGCAGTTCTTC CASSLDENRDPYNEQFF
. TRBJ1-1 TRBV13 . TGTGCCAGCAGCTTAGGACAGGGAGACACTGAAGCTTTCTTT CASSLGQGDTEAFF
. TRBJ2-7 TRBV30 . TGTGCCTGGAGTGGGACTAACTACGAGCAGTACTTC CAWSGTNYEQYF
. TRBJ2-2 TRBV7-8 once TGTGCCAGCAGCCCACGGCTAGGGGCCACGGAGCTGTTTTTT CASSPRLGATELFF
TRBD2 TRBJ2-1 TRBV7-2 . TGTGCCAGCAGCTTTACTAGCGGGAGATGGGATGAGCAGTTCTTC CASSFTSGRWDEQFF
TRBD2 TRBJ2-1 TRBV3-1/TRBV3-2 . TGTGCCAGCAGCCGGCGGGGGATTGACAATGAGCAGTTCTTC CASSRRGIDNEQFF
. TRBJ1-5 TRBV5-6 . TGTGCCAGCAGCTTGGGGTTGGACAGCCCGAAACTTGTCGGGCCCCAGCATTTT CASSLGLDSPKLVGPQHF
. TRBJ1-6 TRBV5-1 . TGCGCCAGCAGCTCCGACCGGGTCCAGTATTCACCCCTCCACTTT CASSSDRVQYSPLHF
TRBD1 TRBJ1-5 TRBV5-6 . TGTGCCAGCAGCTCGGGACAGGGTTTCCAGCCCCAGCATTTT CASSSGQGFQPQHF
. TRBJ1-1 TRBV28 . TGTGCCAGCAGGCAGGGACTCCCAACTGAAGCTTTCTTT CASRQGLPTEAFF
. TRBJ1-6 TRBV30 . TGTGCCTGGAGTGTACTTCGGAGCTCCTATAATTCACCCCTCCACTTT CAWSVLRSSYNSPLHF
. TRBJ1-4 TRBV6-5 . TGTGCCAGCGGAGGCGTAAGGGGGGAAAAACTGTTTTTT CASGGVRGEKLFF
TRBD1 TRBJ1-5 TRBV5-7 . TGTGCCAGCAGGTCCCGACAGGGAGTCAGGGTGGGCAATCAGCCCCAGCATTTT CASRSRQGVRVGNQPQHF
TRBD1 TRBJ2-7 TRBV6-2/TRBV6-3 . TGTGCCAGCAGTTATAGGGGACAGGGGTCTGAGCAGTACTTC CASSYRGQGSEQYF
. TRBJ2-7 TRBV11-2 . TGTGCCAGCAGCTCCCGAGAGGGCGAGCAGTACTTC CASSSREGEQYF
TRBD1 TRBJ2-7 TRBV5-6 . TGTGCCAGCAGTCCGAGGCAGGGCAGGGGGGAGCAGTACTTC CASSPRQGRGEQYF
TRBD1 TRBJ2-7 TRBV15 . TGTGCCAACGCACAGGGGACCACCTACGAGCAGTACTTC CANAQGTTYEQYF
. TRBJ2-1 TRBV9 once TGTGCCAGCAGCGTAGGGTCGGGGAATGAGCAGTTCTTC CASSVGSGNEQFF
TRBD1 TRBJ1-1 TRBV28 . TGTGCCAGCAGTCCCGGACAGGGGACCACTGAAGCTTTCTTT CASSPGQGTTEAFF
. TRBJ2-1 TRBV19 . TGTGCCAGTAGTGGGCAGGGGTACTACAATGAGCAGTTCTTC CASSGQGYYNEQFF
. TRBJ2-5 TRBV9 . TGTGCCAGCAGCCTTACGGGAGCTCAAGAGACCCAGTACTTC CASSLTGAQETQYF
TRBD1 TRBJ2-7 TRBV7-9 . TGTGCCAGCAGCTCGGGACAGGGGGTGAGGTACTTC CASSSGQGVRYF
TRBD1 TRBJ1-1 TRBV9 . TGTGCCAGCAGCGCCACGGGACAGGGGAACACTGAAGCTTTCTTT CASSATGQGNTEAFF
. TRBJ1-1 TRBV7-2 . TGTGCCAGCAGCCCGGACCCACCCCCGGGAACTGAAGCTTTCTTT CASSPDPPPGTEAFF
. TRBJ2-1 TRBV4-1 . TGCGCCAGCAGTCACAGGGAATACAATGAGCAGTTCTTC CASSHREYNEQFF
. TRBJ1-2 TRBV28 few TGTGCCAGCACCCGCGGGGTTCGGGACTATGGCTACACCTTC CASTRGVRDYGYTF
TRBD2 TRBJ2-3 TRBV7-2 . TGTGCCAGCAGCCCTTTAAGTAGCGGGGCAGATACGCAGTATTTT CASSPLSSGADTQYF
TRBD1 TRBJ1-2 TRBV19 once TGTGCCAGTAGTATAGGACAGGGGGCTAATTATGGCTACACCTTC CASSIGQGANYGYTF
. TRBJ2-7 TRBV3-1/TRBV3-2 . TGTGCCAGCAGCCTCGTTTCGGGTGGCGAGCAGTACTTC CASSLVSGGEQYF
TRBD1 TRBJ1-1 TRBV19 . TGTGCCAGTAGTATAGTGACAGGGCATAGTGGGAACACTGAAGCTTTCTTT CASSIVTGHSGNTEAFF
. TRBJ2-3 TRBV4-1 . TGCGCCAGCAGCCTCATGGACCAACCCGTGGGGAATGAGGGGCAGTATTTT CASSLMDQPVGNEGQYF
TRBD1 TRBJ1-6 TRBV2 . TGTGCCAGCAGGCCTTTGGGACAGAATTCACCCCTCCACTTT CASRPLGQNSPLHF
. TRBJ2-2 TRBV5-4 . TGTGCCAGCAGCTTGGTCCCCTCGAACACCGGGGAGCTGTTTTTT CASSLVPSNTGELFF
TRBD2 TRBJ2-1 TRBV28 . TGTGCCAGCAGTTCGGGACTAGCGGGATACAATGAGCAGTTCTTC CASSSGLAGYNEQFF
TRBD2 TRBJ2-5 TRBV7-9 . TGTGCCAGCACCACGACTAGCGGGAGTGTAGTAGAGACCCAGTACTTC CASTTTSGSVVETQYF
. TRBJ2-3 TRBV6-4 . TGTGCCAGCAGTGACTCGGGGGGGCCCGCAGATACGCAGTATTTT CASSDSGGPADTQYF
. TRBJ1-1 TRBV5-6 few TGTGCCAGCAGCTTTTACGGGCAGGGAAACACTGAAGCTTTCTTT CASSFYGQGNTEAFF
TRBD2 TRBJ2-1 TRBV27 . TGTGCCAGCAACCATCTAGCGGGAGTAGCCTACAATGAGCAGTTCTTC CASNHLAGVAYNEQFF
. TRBJ1-1 TRBV19 . TGTGCCAGTAGCCTGGGCGCTGAAGCTTTCTTT CASSLGAEAFF
. TRBJ2-7 TRBV12-3/TRBV12-4 . TGTGCCAGCAGTCTCAGCGGTTACTACGAGCAGTACTTC CASSLSGYYEQYF
. TRBJ2-5 TRBV6-5 . TGTGCCAGCAGTTCAGACGGGGGAATAGAGACCCAGTACTTC CASSSDGGIETQYF
. TRBJ1-1 TRBV7-9 . TGTGCCAGCACCAGAACAGAGAACACTGAAGCTTTCTTT CASTRTENTEAFF
TRBD1 TRBJ2-7 TRBV6-5 . TGTGCCAGCAGTACGGCGGACAGGTACTACGAGCAGTACTTC CASSTADRYYEQYF
. TRBJ2-1 TRBV19 . TGTGCCAGTAGTATTCTGGACACATCCTACAATGAGCAGTTCTTC CASSILDTSYNEQFF
. TRBJ2-1 TRBV7-3 . TGTGCCAGCAGCCACTCCGGGTCTTCGGATGAGCAGTTCTTC CASSHSGSSDEQFF
TRBD1 TRBJ2-3 TRBV28 . TGTGCCAGCAGTTACCGACAGGGTAGGACAGATACGCAGTATTTT CASSYRQGRTDTQYF
TRBD1 TRBJ1-5 TRBV28 . TGTGCCAGCGATGACAGGGAAAATCAGCCCCAGCATTTT CASDDRENQPQHF
. TRBJ2-7 TRBV5-4 . TGTGCCAGCAGCATAGGACAGCGTACCTACGAGCAGTACTTC CASSIGQRTYEQYF
TRBD2 TRBJ2-3 TRBV7-2 . TGTGCCAGCAGTTCGAGCGGGGGGGCAATGGATACGCAGTATTTT CASSSSGGAMDTQYF
. TRBJ1-1 TRBV30 . TGTGCCTGGAGTCCCCGGGATCACACTGAAGCTTTCTTT CAWSPRDHTEAFF
TRBD2 TRBJ2-1 TRBV6-1 . TGTGCCAGCAGTGAAAGACTAGCGGTAAGCGAGCAGTTCTTC CASSERLAVSEQFF
. TRBJ2-7 TRBV27 . TGTGCCAGCAGTTTAGTACCTAGCAGATACGAGCAGTACTTC CASSLVPSRYEQYF
. TRBJ1-2 TRBV9 . TGTGCCAGCAGCGCCTACCTCGAGGGCGGCTATGGCTACACCTTC CASSAYLEGGYGYTF